A selection of T cell receptor beta chains follows, all from one sample in a study of beta chain features in type 1 diabetes. Method: immunoSEQ multiplex PCR; TCRdb's copy keeps in-frame clones and lacks some. The sample comprises about 280,000 clones, about 15% of which are singletons, and 0.015% to 0.017% rests with the top ten. Specimen: naive CD4+ T cells from blood. The receptors derive from a man aged 18 to 29 with type 1 diabetes. CDR3s include the opening cysteine and the closing phenylalanine or tryptophan. A D gene is named only where the DNA matches it firmly. The size of a clone is reported for some rows only, either as once, few or many, or as a class for expanded clones.

D gene	clone size	V gene	J gene	CDR3 DNA	CDR3 protein
.	.	TRBV5-1	TRBJ2-7	TGCGCCAGCAGCCTCGGACAGTCCTACGAGCAGTACTTC	CASSLGQSYEQYF
TRBD2	.	TRBV27	TRBJ2-1	TGTGCCAGCAGTTCTCGCAGGGGGACTAGCGGGAGTCACCTCTTC	CASSSRRGTSGSHLF
TRBD2	.	TRBV30	TRBJ2-6	TGTGCCTGGGGGAGGGGTTCTGGGGCCAACGTCCTGACTTTC	CAWGRGSGANVLTF
.	.	TRBV28	TRBJ1-2	TGTGCCAGCAGTCCCCCGGTATATGGCTACACCTTC	CASSPPVYGYTF
.	once	TRBV2	TRBJ1-4	TGTGCCAGCATGGGAGGGTATAGTGAAAAACTGTTTTTT	CASMGGYSEKLFF
TRBD1	.	TRBV18	TRBJ2-3	TGTGCCAGCTCACCTCTACAGGGGGGCACAGATACGCAGTATTTT	CASSPLQGGTDTQYF
.	.	TRBV5-1	TRBJ2-3	TGCGCCAGCAGCCTGCCTCGCGGGACCGCCGCAGATACGCAGTATTTT	CASSLPRGTAADTQYF
TRBD2	.	TRBV5-1	TRBJ2-7	TGCGCCAGCAGCGTCGTAAGCGGGAGTGTCGGCGAGCAGTACTTC	CASSVVSGSVGEQYF
.	few	TRBV4-3	TRBJ1-2	TGCGCCAGCAGACCAGACATAGTGAACTATGGCTACACCTTC	CASRPDIVNYGYTF
.	few	TRBV4-3	TRBJ1-1	TGCGCCAGCAGCCTTACTAGTACGACTGAAGCTTTCTTT	CASSLTSTTEAFF
.	.	TRBV7-9	TRBJ2-7	TGTGCCAGCAGCCCCCTGGACAGATCCGAGCAGTACTTC	CASSPLDRSEQYF
.	few	TRBV28	TRBJ1-6	TGTGCCAGCAGTCCACAGGGTTCACCCCTCCACTTT	CASSPQGSPLHF
TRBD2	few	TRBV5-1	TRBJ2-7	TGCGCCAGCAGCTTTAGCGGGAGGGATTACGAGCAGTACTTC	CASSFSGRDYEQYF
TRBD1	few	TRBV9	TRBJ2-1	TGTGCCAGCAAAAAAGACCCAGGGGGATATGAGCAGTTCTTC	CASKKDPGGYEQFF
.	few	TRBV7-9	TRBJ2-3	TGTGCCGCTGGGGCAGGCCGCACAGATACGCAGTATTTT	CAAGAGRTDTQYF
.	.	TRBV2	TRBJ2-3	TGTGCCAGCGTCATTGCACTAAAGAGCACAGATACGCAGTATTTT	CASVIALKSTDTQYF
TRBD2	.	TRBV6-5	TRBJ2-7	TGTGCCAGCAGGTTACTAGCGGGGAGCTCCTACGAGCAGTACTTC	CASRLLAGSSYEQYF
TRBD2	few	TRBV2	TRBJ2-3	TGTGCCAGCAGTACACTAGCGGGGCCCACAGATACGCAGTATTTT	CASSTLAGPTDTQYF